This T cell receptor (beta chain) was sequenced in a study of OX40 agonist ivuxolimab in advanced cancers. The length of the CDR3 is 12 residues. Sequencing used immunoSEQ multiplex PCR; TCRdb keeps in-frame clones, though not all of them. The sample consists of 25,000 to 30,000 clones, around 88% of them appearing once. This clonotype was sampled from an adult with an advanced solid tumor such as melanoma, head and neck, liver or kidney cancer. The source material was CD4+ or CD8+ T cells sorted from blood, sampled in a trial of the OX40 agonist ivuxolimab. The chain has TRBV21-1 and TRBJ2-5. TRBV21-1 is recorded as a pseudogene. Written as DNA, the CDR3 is TGTGCCACCATTAAGGGCCATGGGGCCCAGTACTTC. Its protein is CATIKGHGAQYF.